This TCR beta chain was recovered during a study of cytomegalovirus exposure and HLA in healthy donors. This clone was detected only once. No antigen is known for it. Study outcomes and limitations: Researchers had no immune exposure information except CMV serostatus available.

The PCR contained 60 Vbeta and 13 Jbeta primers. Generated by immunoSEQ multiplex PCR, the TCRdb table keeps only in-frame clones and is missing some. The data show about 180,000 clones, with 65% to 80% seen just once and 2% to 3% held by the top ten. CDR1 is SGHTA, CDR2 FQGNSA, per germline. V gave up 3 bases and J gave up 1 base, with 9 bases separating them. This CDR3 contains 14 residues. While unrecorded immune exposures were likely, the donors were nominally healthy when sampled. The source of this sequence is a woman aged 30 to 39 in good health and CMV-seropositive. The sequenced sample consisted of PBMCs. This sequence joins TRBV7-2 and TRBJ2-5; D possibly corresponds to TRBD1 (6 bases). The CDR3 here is CASSFNRAQETQYF. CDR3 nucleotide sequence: TGTGCCAGCAGCTTCAACAGGGCCCAAGAGACCCAGTACTTC.